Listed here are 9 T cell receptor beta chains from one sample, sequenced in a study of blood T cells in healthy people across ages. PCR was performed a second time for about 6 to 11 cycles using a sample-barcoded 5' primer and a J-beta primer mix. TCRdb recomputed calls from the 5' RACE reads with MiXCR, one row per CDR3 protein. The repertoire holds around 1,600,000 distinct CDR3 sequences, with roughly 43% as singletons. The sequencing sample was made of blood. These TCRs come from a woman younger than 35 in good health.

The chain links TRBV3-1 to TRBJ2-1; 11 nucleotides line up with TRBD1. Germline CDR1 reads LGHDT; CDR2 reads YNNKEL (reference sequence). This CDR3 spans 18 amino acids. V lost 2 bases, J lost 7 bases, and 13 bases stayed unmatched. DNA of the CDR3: TGTGCCAGCAGCCAACCCGCCTCCGGGACAGGGGGACGGAATGAGCAGTTCTTC. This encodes CASSQPASGTGGRNEQFF.

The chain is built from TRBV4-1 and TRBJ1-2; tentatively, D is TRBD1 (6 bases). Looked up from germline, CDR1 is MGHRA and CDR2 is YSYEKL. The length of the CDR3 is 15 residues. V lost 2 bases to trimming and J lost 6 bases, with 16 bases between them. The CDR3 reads CASSQPGHLNHGYTF. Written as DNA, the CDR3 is TGCGCCAGCAGCCAACCGGGACACTTGAACCATGGCTACACCTTC.

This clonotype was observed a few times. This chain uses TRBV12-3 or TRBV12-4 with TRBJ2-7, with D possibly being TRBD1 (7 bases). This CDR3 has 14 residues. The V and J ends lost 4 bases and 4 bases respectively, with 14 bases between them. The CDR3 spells CASSSRGVLYEQYF. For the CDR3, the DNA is TGTGCCAGCAGTTCCAGGGGGGTCCTATACGAGCAGTACTTC.

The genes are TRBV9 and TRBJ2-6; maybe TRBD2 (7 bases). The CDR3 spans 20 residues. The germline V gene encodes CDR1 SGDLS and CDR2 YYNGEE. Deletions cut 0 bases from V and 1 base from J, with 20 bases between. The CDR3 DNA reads TGTGCCAGCAGCGTAGGAGGGGGGGGCCCAGTTATTTCTGGGGCCAACGTCCTGACTTTC. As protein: CASSVGGGGPVISGANVLTF. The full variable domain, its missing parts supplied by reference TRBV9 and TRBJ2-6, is DSGVTQTPKHLITATGQRVTLRCSPRSGDLSVYWYQQSLDQGLQFLIQYYNGEERAKGNILERFSAQQFPDLHSELNLSSLELGDSALYFCASSVGGGGPVISGANVLTFGAGSRLTVL.

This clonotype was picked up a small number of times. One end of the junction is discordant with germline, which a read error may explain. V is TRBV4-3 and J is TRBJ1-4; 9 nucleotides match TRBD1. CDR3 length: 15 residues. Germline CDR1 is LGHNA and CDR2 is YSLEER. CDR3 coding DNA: TGCGCCAGCAGCACCCGGACAGGGGCTAACGAAAAACTGTTTTTT. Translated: CASSTRTGANEKLFF.

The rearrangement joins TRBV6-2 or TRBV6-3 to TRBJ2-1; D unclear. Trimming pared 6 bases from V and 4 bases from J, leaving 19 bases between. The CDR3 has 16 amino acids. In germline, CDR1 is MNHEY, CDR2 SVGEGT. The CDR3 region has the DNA TGTGCCAGCAGCGATACGAGACGGTCAACGTACAATGAGCAGTTCTTC. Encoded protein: CASSDTRRSTYNEQFF.

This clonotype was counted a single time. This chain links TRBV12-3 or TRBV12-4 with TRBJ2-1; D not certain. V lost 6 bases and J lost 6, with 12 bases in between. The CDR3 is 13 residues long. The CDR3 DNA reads TGTGCCAGCAGGGTAGGGTTTGGCAATGAGCAGTTCTTC. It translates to CASRVGFGNEQFF.

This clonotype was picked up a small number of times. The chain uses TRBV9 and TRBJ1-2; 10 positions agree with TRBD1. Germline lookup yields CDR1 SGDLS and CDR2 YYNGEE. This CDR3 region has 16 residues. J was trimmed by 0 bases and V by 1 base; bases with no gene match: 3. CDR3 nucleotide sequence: TGTGCCAGCAGCGTACTTGGGACAGGGGCTAACTATGGCTACACCTTC. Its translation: CASSVLGTGANYGYTF.

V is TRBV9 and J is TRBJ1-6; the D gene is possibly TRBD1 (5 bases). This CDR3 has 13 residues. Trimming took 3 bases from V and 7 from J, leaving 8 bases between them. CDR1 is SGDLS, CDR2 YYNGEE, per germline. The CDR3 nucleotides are TGTGCCAGCAGCGAGACAGTCAATTCACCCCTCCACTTT. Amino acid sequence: CASSETVNSPLHF.